The T cell receptor (beta chain) described here comes from a study of monozygotic twins with inflammatory bowel disease. Using eight separate reactions per sample, the authors generated cDNA. UMIs were attached via template switching, each with a 6-nucleotide sample barcode. TCRdb reanalyzed the 5' RACE reads, giving one entry per CDR3 protein sequence and no DNA. Recorded for this sample: hundreds of thousands of distinct CDR3 sequences. The CDR3 has 14 amino acids. Sequenced material: blood. The receptor was isolated from a human donor with ulcerative colitis or Crohn's disease, or a healthy co-twin of an affected twin (not recorded which). The V and J genes are TRBV12-3 or TRBV12-4 and TRBJ2-5. CDR3 in amino acids: CASSSDDIQETQYF.